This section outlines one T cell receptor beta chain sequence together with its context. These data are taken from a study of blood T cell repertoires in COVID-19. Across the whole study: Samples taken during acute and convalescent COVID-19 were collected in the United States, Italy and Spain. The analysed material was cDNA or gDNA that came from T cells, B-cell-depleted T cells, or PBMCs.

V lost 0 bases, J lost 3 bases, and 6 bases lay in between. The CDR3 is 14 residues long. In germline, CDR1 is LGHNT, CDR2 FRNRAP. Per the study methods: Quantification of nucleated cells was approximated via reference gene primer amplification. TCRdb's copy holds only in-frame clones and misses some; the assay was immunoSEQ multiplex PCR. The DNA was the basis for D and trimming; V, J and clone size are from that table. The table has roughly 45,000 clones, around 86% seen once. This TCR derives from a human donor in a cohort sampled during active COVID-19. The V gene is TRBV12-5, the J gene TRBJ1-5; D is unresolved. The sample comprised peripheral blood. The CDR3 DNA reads TGTGCTAGTGGTTTGGTACAGACCAATCAGCCCCAGCATTTT. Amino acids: CASGLVQTNQPQHF.